The next 14 T cell receptor beta chains were all read from a single sample in a study of beta chain features in type 1 diabetes. The authors reverse transcribed all of the isolated RNA, so sequencing captured expressed TCRB transcripts. Repertoires were generated with immunoSEQ multiplex PCR, while TCRdb's copy carries only in-frame clones and drops some. The data contain 300,000 to 400,000 clones, over 9.5% of them singletons. Material: naive CD4+ T cells from blood. The origin of the receptors is a young man in good health.

This chain uses TRBV9 with TRBJ1-6, with D possibly matching TRBD1 (6 bases). This CDR3 has 15 amino acids. Germline loops: CDR1 SGDLS, CDR2 YYNGEE. Trimming took 3 bases from V and 13 from J, leaving 20 bases between them. The CDR3 coding sequence is TGTGCCAGCAGCGCGAGGAGCCTCGGACAGAGGCCCCTCCACTTT. It specifies CASSARSLGQRPLHF.

Only a few counts were recorded for this clone. J is TRBJ1-5 and V is TRBV28; maybe TRBD1 (5 bases). The CDR3 consists of 14 residues. CDR1 is MDHEN, CDR2 SYDVKM, per germline. Trimming cost V 8 bases and J 4 bases, with 15 bases left between them. For the CDR3, the DNA is TGTGCCAGCCTAAGACAGAGCCTTAATCAGCCCCAGCATTTT. As protein: CASLRQSLNQPQHF.

The chain uses TRBV29-1 and TRBJ1-1; D gene uncertain. The V gene's germline CDR1 is SQVTM and CDR2 ANQGSEA. The CDR3 covers 9 residues. V lost 7 bases and J lost 11, with 11 bases in between. CDR3 loop: CSAGLEAFF. The CDR3 bases are TGCAGCGCCGGACTAGAGGCTTTCTTT.

The chain employs TRBV9 and TRBJ2-5; TRBD2 matches at 11 bases. The CDR3 is made up of 17 amino acids. V shed 0 bases and J 1 base; nucleotides not matched to a gene: 5. Germline CDR1 SGDLS, CDR2 YYNGEE. CDR3 sequence reads: CASSVGDSGGAQETQYF. The CDR3 DNA follows: TGTGCCAGCAGCGTAGGGGATAGCGGGGGGGCCCAAGAGACCCAGTACTTC.

The J gene is TRBJ2-3, the V gene TRBV30; TRBD2 might be the D (6 bases). Germline V gene lookup returns CDR1 GTSNPN and CDR2 SVGIG (reference sequence). The length of the CDR3 is 13 residues. The ends were cut back, 3 bases at V and 7 bases at J, with 14 bases in the middle. CDR3 region: CAWRTPGLHTQYF. As DNA, the CDR3 is TGTGCCTGGAGAACCCCGGGACTCCATACGCAGTATTTT.

There are a few counts of this clone. The chain joins TRBV7-2 to TRBJ1-6; D not resolved. This CDR3 region has 16 residues. V was trimmed by 0 bases and J by 7 bases, leaving 13 bases between them. Germline CDR1 is SGHTA and CDR2 is FQGNSA. Here the CDR3 DNA reads TGTGCCAGCAGCTTAGCGCGGCGGGCGGGAAATTCACCCCTCCACTTT. The encoded protein is CASSLARRAGNSPLHF.

This clone was seen more than once but under ten times. J is TRBJ2-7 and V is TRBV7-6; the match to TRBD1 covers 7 bases. The CDR3 contains 15 residues. Germline V gene data show CDR1 as SGHVS and CDR2 as FNYEAQ. Trimming took 1 base from V and 3 from J; bases not matched to a gene: 6. The CDR3 region is CASSLVPAGGYEQYF. The CDR3 DNA is TGTGCCAGCAGCTTAGTCCCGGCAGGGGGCTACGAGCAGTACTTC.

The V call is TRBV28, the J call TRBJ2-7, with 8 bases matching TRBD2. This CDR3 contains 14 residues. The V gene's germline CDR1 is MDHEN and CDR2 SYDVKM. With 6 bases clipped from V and 4 bases from J, the junction kept 8 bases outside the gene matches. In DNA, the CDR3 is TGTGCCAGCAGACATAGCGGGGAAGGTTACGAGCAGTACTTC. Translating gives CASRHSGEGYEQYF.

This sequence joins TRBV7-2 and TRBJ2-7; no firm D call. Germline V lookup: CDR1 SGHTA, CDR2 FQGNSA. This CDR3 region has 17 residues. Trimming cost V 5 bases and J 3 bases, with 23 bases left between them. CDR3 loop: CASSRRQGGGDSYEQYF. CDR3 DNA sequence: TGTGCCAGCAGCCGCCGCCAAGGTGGCGGAGATAGCTACGAGCAGTACTTC.

V and J are TRBV7-2 and TRBJ2-1; 9 bases match TRBD2. V shed 4 bases and J 5 bases; nucleotides not matched to a gene: 9. Germline CDR1 SGHTA, CDR2 FQGNSA. CDR3 size: 16 residues. CDR3 nucleotide sequence: TGTGCCAGCAGCTCTTTTCCGGGACTAGCAAACAATGAGCAGTTCTTC. Translating it yields CASSSFPGLANNEQFF.

V usage is TRBV11-1 and J usage is TRBJ2-1; 9 bases line up with TRBD2. J lost 9 bases, V lost 6 bases, and 15 bases had no gene match. Looked up from germline, CDR1 is SGHAT and CDR2 is FQDESV (reference sequence). This CDR3 spans 16 amino acids. CDR3 nucleotides: TGTGCCAGCAGATTGGGATACGCGGGGGGGCTGGTTGAGCAGTTCTTC. Its protein product is CASRLGYAGGLVEQFF.

V is TRBV5-6 and J is TRBJ1-2, with TRBD1 identical over 7 bases. Germline CDR1 is SGHDT and CDR2 is YYEEEE. The CDR3 runs to 14 residues. V lost 5 bases to trimming and J lost 4 bases; unmatched junction nucleotides: 8. This chain's CDR3 is CASSSGQETYGYTF. CDR3 nucleotide sequence: TGTGCCAGCAGTTCCGGACAGGAGACCTATGGCTACACCTTC.

A note on this clone: Other DNA sequences in this sample translate to the same CDR3. This chain joins TRBV4-1 and TRBJ2-1; 9 positions match TRBD1. CDR1 MGHRA and CDR2 YSYEKL come from the germline V gene. The ends lost 1 base at V and 2 bases at J; junction bases unmatched: 0. This CDR3 comprises 15 residues. The DNA of the CDR3 is TGCGCCAGCAGCCAAGGACAGGGGGCCTACAATGAGCAGTTCTTC. Translation gives CASSQGQGAYNEQFF.

This clone has only a few counts. The CDR3 DNA is TGTGCCAGTAGTACCCCGGGGGCCTACGAGCAGTACTTC. Protein product: CASSTPGAYEQYF. The chain links TRBV19 to TRBJ2-7; a weak D match, TRBD2 (6 bases). V lost 4 bases and J 2 bases, leaving 9 bases between the germline ends. This CDR3 comprises 13 residues. Germline V CDR1 and CDR2: LNHDA, SQIVND (reference sequence).